The clone carrying this T cell receptor (beta chain) was recorded at least ten times. CDR1 DFQATT and CDR2 SNEGSKA come from the germline V gene (reference sequence). Trimming pared 0 bases from V and 0 bases from J, leaving 6 bases between. The CDR3 is made up of 13 amino acids. Each CDR3 protein gets one entry after TCRdb re-called the 5' RACE reads with MiXCR. The sample includes 150,000 to 200,000 distinct CDR3 sequences, about 14% of them seen just once. These data belong to a study of T-cell memory formation after mild COVID-19. V gene TRBV20-1 combines with J gene TRBJ2-7; unclear D gene. What was sequenced was PBMCs or a T cell subset sorted from them (not recorded which). This TCR was recovered from an adult woman who had mild COVID-19 (a few samples of this study predate the infection). Cell type and time point are not known. The CDR3 nucleotides read TGCAGTGCTAGAGATCGGGCCTCCTACGAGCAGTACTTC. This gives the protein CSARDRASYEQYF.